The T cell receptor beta chain described here comes from a study of cytomegalovirus exposure and HLA in healthy donors. Healthy bone marrow donors made up the donor group. With 60 Vbeta and 13 Jbeta primers, the PCR was carried out. The repertoire was sequenced with immunoSEQ multiplex PCR; TCRdb's copy has only in-frame clones and lacks some. The table includes approximately 160,000 clones, around 80% detected once. Overall study results and limits: Cytomegalovirus status was reportedly diagnosed by the classifier with high specificity and sensitivity. A later analysis found TCR association rates differed by HLA locus, highest for DRB1 and lowest for HLA-C. Relative to the roughly 690-donor mean, N-insertions were reportedly fewer in an Asian-associated ancestry cluster in a later analysis.

In the case of this clone: Its antigen remains unidentified.

Germline V CDR1 and CDR2: MRHNA, SNTAGT. The germline V and J ends were trimmed by 4 bases and 9 bases, with 13 bases remaining between them. CDR3 length: 13 residues. The specimen sequenced was PBMCs. The receptor was isolated from a woman aged 40 to 55 in good health and CMV-seronegative. This chain uses TRBV6-4 with TRBJ2-1, with a weak D call TRBD2 (5 bases). CDR3 residues: CASSVGSEFEQFF. CDR3 in DNA: TGTGCCAGCAGTGTTGGTAGCGAGTTTGAGCAGTTCTTC.